Below, 26 T cell receptor beta chains from the same sample are listed, as sequenced in a study of T cell clonality in common variable immunodeficiency. The repertoire was sequenced with immunoSEQ multiplex PCR; TCRdb's copy has only in-frame clones and lacks some. In total the sample includes about 81,000 clones, none of them seen once. Sequencing was done on a sample of peripheral blood mononuclear cells. The receptors stem from a person aged 18 to 75 in good health.

Ten or more counts support this clone. The DNA ends 3 residues before the CDR3 does, and the rest of the CDR3 is filled in from the germline J gene. The V and J genes are TRBV19 and TRBJ2-2, with TRBD2 matching over 16 bases. CDR1 is LNHDA, CDR2 SQIVND, per germline (reference sequence). There are 17 residues in the CDR3. The trim removed 4 bases at V and 4 bases at J, leaving 3 bases unmatched. CDR3: CASSRGLAGGATGELFF. The covered CDR3 bases are TGTGCCAGTAGTAGGGGACTAGCGGGAGGGGCCACCGGGGAG.

About this clone: The read ends 3 residues early relative to the CDR3; the germline J gene fills the gap. J is TRBJ1-6 and V is TRBV7-6; D is undetermined. CDR3 size: 13 residues. Germline-derived CDR1 and CDR2 are SGHVS and FNYEAQ. V dropped 0 bases and J dropped 8 bases, with 5 bases sitting between them. CDR3 region: CASSLASYSPLHF. CDR3 bases read: TGTGCCAGCAGCTTAGCGTCCTATTCACCC. The full variable domain, in which reference TRBV7-6 and TRBJ1-6 provide the parts outside the CDR3, is GAGVSQSPRYKVTKRGQDVALRCDPISGHVSLYWYRQALGQGPEFLTYFNYEAQQDKSGLPNDRFSAERPEGSISTLTIQRTEQRDSAMYRCASSLASYSPLHFGNGTRLTVT.

At least ten counts were recorded for this clone. Sequencing ends 3 residues short of the CDR3 end; the germline J gene provides the rest. V and J are TRBV19 and TRBJ2-7; 9 nucleotides agree with TRBD1. This CDR3 is built from 13 residues. The junction had 2 bases not matched to a gene; V was cut back by 8 bases and J by 0 bases. Germline V gives CDR1 LNHDA, CDR2 SQIVND (reference sequence). The CDR3 sequence is CASGTGNSYEQYF. Incomplete CDR3 DNA: TGTGCCAGTGGGACAGGGAACTCCTACGAG.

This clone was observed many times. The CDR3 end lies 3 residues beyond the end of the read and is filled in from the germline J gene. V gene TRBV9 combines with J gene TRBJ2-5; D is unclear. V lost 2 bases and J 2 bases, leaving 10 bases between the germline ends. The germline V gene encodes CDR1 SGDLS and CDR2 YYNGEE. CDR3 length: 14 residues. This CDR3 reads CASSVFPQQETQYF. The sequenced part of the CDR3 DNA is TGTGCCAGCAGCGTGTTTCCCCAGCAAGAGACC.

This clone was found many times. The read gets to within 3 residues of the CDR3 end, and the germline J gene fills in the rest. The rearrangement uses TRBV29-1 and TRBJ1-4; D uncertain. Trimming took off 4 bases at V and 6 bases at J, with 6 bases between the two ends. Germline CDR1 is SQVTM and CDR2 is ANQGSEA. The CDR3 totals 11 residues. The covered CDR3 bases are TGCAGCGTTGCGAAGGATGAAAAA. It translates to CSVAKDEK. The whole CDR3 reads CSVAKDEKLFF.

This clone was picked up many times. Coverage ceases 3 residues before the CDR3 finishes, and the germline J gene fills in the end. This chain uses TRBV28 with TRBJ2-3; weak D call: TRBD1 (6 bases). Germline lookup yields CDR1 MDHEN and CDR2 SYDVKM. The CDR3 contains 15 residues. V lost 6 bases and J 2 bases, leaving 15 bases between the germline ends. The DNA read from the CDR3 is TGTGCCAGCAGCTTGACAGGTTCCCCCACAGATACG. Its translation is CASSLTGSPTDT. In full, the CDR3 reads CASSLTGSPTDTQYF. Looking up the rest from reference TRBV28 and TRBJ2-3 gives the full variable domain: DVKVTQSSRYLVKRTGEKVFLECVQDMDHENMFWYRQDPGLGLRLIYFSYDVKMKEKGDIPEGYSVSREKKERFSLILESASTNQTSMYLCASSLTGSPTDTQYFGPGTRLTVL.

To note about this clone: Read coverage stops 3 residues before the CDR3 terminus; the germline J gene supplies the remainder. J is TRBJ2-1 and V is TRBV20-1; D call uncertain. Germline CDR1 reads DFQATT; CDR2 reads SNEGSKA (reference sequence). The CDR3 length is 11 residues. The germline V and J ends were trimmed by 6 bases and 5 bases, with 8 bases remaining between them. The DNA read from the CDR3 is TGCAGTGCCCCAAGGGACAATGAG. Translation gives CSAPRDNE. The entire CDR3 sequence reads CSAPRDNEQFF.

This clone was counted at least ten times. The missing CDR3 end, 3 residues past where the read stops, is filled in from the germline J gene. This chain joins TRBV7-3 and TRBJ2-2; the match to TRBD2 covers 10 bases. There are 15 residues in the CDR3. Looked up from germline, CDR1 is SGHTA and CDR2 is FQGTGA. The J segment lost 5 bases and the V segment lost 4 bases, leaving 4 bases of the junction unmatched. The part of the CDR3 DNA that was read is TGTGCCAGCAGCTCCGGACTAGCGGAGACCGGGGAG. This encodes CASSSGLAETGE. The full CDR3 reads CASSSGLAETGELFF.

This clone has ten or more counts. Read sequence stops 3 residues before the CDR3 end, and the germline J gene provides the missing end. This chain uses TRBV28 with TRBJ2-7, with 8 bases aligning to TRBD2. The CDR3 spans 15 residues. V lost 1 base to trimming and J lost 0 bases; unmatched junction nucleotides: 2. Germline values: CDR1 MDHEN, CDR2 SYDVKM. This CDR3 reads CASSLSSGSSYEQYF. The sequenced CDR3 bases are TGTGCCAGCAGTTTATCCAGCGGGAGCTCCTACGAG.

Comment on this clone: The read ends 3 residues shy of where the CDR3 ends; the end is completed using the germline J gene. V gene TRBV5-5 combines with J gene TRBJ2-7; TRBD2 aligns across 8 bases. The trim removed 5 bases at V and 3 bases at J, leaving 7 bases unmatched. This CDR3 has 14 residues. Germline CDR1 and CDR2: SGHKS and YYEKEE (reference sequence). The CDR3 loop is CASSSPGLGYEQYF. The CDR3 DNA, read in part, is TGTGCCAGCAGTTCGCCGGGACTAGGCTACGAG.

This clone occurred many times. Sequencing ends 3 residues short of the CDR3 end; the germline J gene provides the rest. V usage is TRBV28 and J usage is TRBJ2-6, with 11 bases that match TRBD1. The CDR3 contains 17 residues. The germline V gene encodes CDR1 MDHEN and CDR2 SYDVKM. J gave up 1 base and V 5 bases, and 4 bases lay outside the gene matches. The CDR3: CASSDRDRGSGANVLTF. The CDR3 DNA, read in part, is TGTGCCAGCAGTGACCGGGACAGGGGGTCTGGGGCCAACGTC. Drawing the rest from reference TRBV28 and TRBJ2-6, the complete variable domain is DVKVTQSSRYLVKRTGEKVFLECVQDMDHENMFWYRQDPGLGLRLIYFSYDVKMKEKGDIPEGYSVSREKKERFSLILESASTNQTSMYLCASSDRDRGSGANVLTFGAGSRLTVL.

This clone was detected many times. The CDR3 extends 3 residues past the end of the read, so its final part is completed from the germline J gene. The V gene is TRBV18, the J gene TRBJ2-7, with TRBD1 identical over 9 bases. The V and J ends lost 4 bases and 5 bases, in that order; junction bases with no gene match: 0. Germline values: CDR1 KGHSH, CDR2 LQKENI. CDR3 size: 12 residues. The covered CDR3 bases are TGTGCCAGCTCACGGACAGGGGACGAG. As protein: CASSRTGDE. The entire CDR3 reads CASSRTGDEQYF.

Points on this clone: Sequencing ends 3 residues short of the CDR3 end; the germline J gene provides the rest. This sequence joins TRBV27 and TRBJ2-7; no clear D gene. V was shortened by 3 bases and J by 0 bases, with 12 bases between the two germline ends. The CDR3 is 15 amino acids. Germline V gene lookup returns CDR1 MNHEY and CDR2 SMNVEV (reference sequence). Incomplete CDR3 DNA: TGTGCCAGCAGTTTTGTCCCAACCAGCTCCTACGAG. It yields the protein CASSFVPTSSYE. The CDR3, in full, reads CASSFVPTSSYEQYF.

This clone has a count of ten or more. The CDR3 is cut off 3 residues early in the read; its end comes from the germline J gene. J is TRBJ2-1 and V is TRBV4-1, with 11 bases fitting TRBD2. The CDR3 contains 14 residues. Per the germline V gene, CDR1 is MGHRA and CDR2 is YSYEKL. The ends lost 10 bases at V and 7 bases at J; junction bases unmatched: 9. The CDR3 here is CATSLAGVKNEQFF. The sequenced CDR3 bases are TGCGCCACCTCACTAGCGGGAGTAAAAAATGAG.

Ten or more counts support this clone. The read halts 3 residues ahead of the CDR3 end, with the missing end drawn from the germline J gene. The chain is built from TRBV7-8 and TRBJ2-4, with 9 bases fitting TRBD2. Germline loops: CDR1 SGHVS, CDR2 FQNEAQ. The J segment lost 6 bases and the V segment lost 5 bases, leaving 11 bases of the junction unmatched. The CDR3 runs 16 residues. The CDR3 loop reads CASSPPGLAKGNIQYF. The CDR3 DNA, read in part, is TGTGCCAGCAGCCCACCGGGACTAGCCAAGGGAAACATT.

This clone was seen at least ten times. The DNA ends 3 residues before the CDR3 does, and the rest of the CDR3 is filled in from the germline J gene. This chain joins TRBV20-1 and TRBJ2-7; 13 bases fit TRBD2. V lost 4 bases, J lost 6 bases, and 9 bases stayed unmatched. Germline lookup yields CDR1 DFQATT and CDR2 SNEGSKA (reference sequence). The CDR3 runs 15 residues. Here the CDR3 reads CSANPWTSGSGEQYF. The CDR3 DNA, read in part, is TGCAGTGCTAACCCTTGGACTAGCGGGAGTGGCGAG.

This clone was found many times. With the read ending 3 residues before the CDR3 end, the germline J gene is used to fill in that end. V is TRBV30 and J is TRBJ1-5; maybe TRBD1 (6 bases). V shed 2 bases and J shed 2 bases, with 10 bases lying between them. Germline-derived CDR1 and CDR2 are GTSNPN and SVGIG (reference sequence). The CDR3 is 14 amino acids. CDR3 bases read: TGTGCCTGGAGTCAGGGGTTGCGCAATCAGCCC. Protein product: CAWSQGLRNQP. Given in full, the CDR3 is CAWSQGLRNQPQHF.

This clone was recorded at least ten times. The read falls 3 residues short of the CDR3 end, and the missing part is taken from the germline J gene. The V and J genes are TRBV20-1 and TRBJ1-2, with 8 positions matching TRBD1. Trimming removed 1 base from V and 7 bases from J; junction bases left unmatched: 8. From germline, CDR1 is DFQATT and CDR2 SNEGSKA (reference sequence). The CDR3 covers 14 residues. CDR3 bases read: TGCAGTGCTAGAGTAAGAGATACAGGGGGTGGC. Encoded protein: CSARVRDTGGG. From start to end, the CDR3 is CSARVRDTGGGYTF.

Many counts were recorded for this clone. CDR3 DNA (partial): TGCAGCGTCGCGGGACAGGTTAACAATGAG. Its translation: CSVAGQVNNE. The CDR3 in full is CSVAGQVNNEQFF. V gene TRBV29-1 combines with J gene TRBJ2-1; 8 nucleotides match TRBD1. The DNA ends 3 residues before the CDR3 does, and the rest of the CDR3 is filled in from the germline J gene. CDR1 is SQVTM and CDR2 is ANQGSEA in the germline V gene. J was trimmed by 5 bases and V by 6 bases; bases with no gene match: 6. This CDR3 has 13 amino acids.

In this sample, this clone turned up many times. The CDR3 end falls 3 residues outside the read, so it is completed with the germline J gene. The rearrangement joins TRBV18 to TRBJ1-1; D might be TRBD1 (6 bases). The CDR3 runs 14 residues. V was pared by 2 bases and J by 1 base, with 8 bases between. Germline loops: CDR1 KGHSH, CDR2 LQKENI. CDR3 protein: CASSPNRANTEAFF. CDR3 DNA (partial): TGTGCCAGCTCACCAAACAGGGCGAACACTGAA.

In this sample, this clone turned up many times. The read ends 3 residues early relative to the CDR3; the germline J gene fills the gap. The rearrangement joins TRBV7-9 to TRBJ2-1, with D uncertain. Germline V CDR1 and CDR2: SEHNR, FQNEAQ (reference sequence). V gave up 4 bases and J gave up 6 bases, with 10 bases separating them. The CDR3 sequence is 13 residues long. Incomplete CDR3 DNA: TGTGCCAGCAGCTCCAGACTTTCCAATGAG. It encodes CASSSRLSNE. The full CDR3 sequence reads CASSSRLSNEQFF.

This clone was recorded many times. The CDR3 end falls 3 residues outside the read, so it is completed with the germline J gene. The rearrangement links TRBV20-1 to TRBJ1-6, with TRBD1 matching 9 bases. From germline, CDR1 is DFQATT and CDR2 SNEGSKA (reference sequence). The ends lost 1 base at V and 6 bases at J; junction bases unmatched: 4. The length of the CDR3 is 15 residues. The sequenced part of the CDR3 DNA is TGCAGTGCTAGAGGTGGGACAGGGAGTAATTCACCC. Encoded protein: CSARGGTGSNSP. In full, the CDR3 reads CSARGGTGSNSPLHF.

This clone showed up many times. The read halts 3 residues ahead of the CDR3 end, with the missing end drawn from the germline J gene. This chain links TRBV7-8 with TRBJ2-5; 9 bases match TRBD1. Germline CDR1 reads SGHVS; CDR2 reads FQNEAQ. J gave up 0 bases and V 5 bases, and 7 bases lay outside the gene matches. This CDR3 spans 16 amino acids. The covered CDR3 bases are TGTGCCAGCAGCCCCTACAGGGGGCCCTACCAAGAGACC. Its translation is CASSPYRGPYQET. The CDR3, in full, reads CASSPYRGPYQETQYF. Together with reference TRBV7-8 and TRBJ2-5, the CDR3 gives the full variable domain: GAGVSQSPRYKVAKRGQDVALRCDPISGHVSLFWYQQALGQGPEFLTYFQNEAQLDKSGLPSDRFFAERPEGSVSTLKIQRTQQEDSAVYLCASSPYRGPYQETQYFGPGTRLLVL.

This clone has a count of ten or more. CDR3 in amino acids: CASSKQALGNTIYF. The CDR3 DNA, read in part, is TGTGCCAGCAGCAAACAGGCTCTGGGAAACACC. The genes are TRBV5-5 and TRBJ1-3; D is perhaps TRBD1 (5 bases). The read gets to within 3 residues of the CDR3 end, and the germline J gene fills in the rest. Germline V gene sequence: CDR1 SGHKS, CDR2 YYEKEE (reference sequence). V was pared by 4 bases and J by 4 bases, with 12 bases between. CDR3 length: 14 amino acids. Filled out from reference TRBV5-5 and TRBJ1-3, the complete variable domain reads DAGVTQSPTHLIKTRGQQVTLRCSPISGHKSVSWYQQVLGQGPQFIFQYYEKEERGRGNFPDRFSARQFPNYSSELNVNALLLGDSALYLCASSKQALGNTIYFGEGSWLTVV.

This clone has a count of ten or more. The read is 3 residues too short to cover the CDR3 end, so that end is filled in from the germline J gene. This chain connects TRBV20-1 to TRBJ2-1; tentatively, D is TRBD2 (5 bases). The V and J ends lost 3 bases and 9 bases respectively, with 18 bases between them. The CDR3 runs 14 residues. Germline assignment: CDR1 DFQATT and CDR2 SNEGSKA (reference sequence). The DNA read from the CDR3 is TGCAGTGCTAGTGGACGTATCTCGGCGGGTGAG. Encoded protein: CSASGRISAGE. The full CDR3 protein is CSASGRISAGEQFF.

This clone came up many times. The junction and the germline gene differ at one end; a read error may be behind it. Partial CDR3 DNA: TGCGCCAGCAGCCAAGCACTCGGGACAGGCTCTTCCTACGAG. Encoded protein: CASSQALGTGSSYE. The full CDR3 is CASSQALGTGSSYEQYF. The chain links TRBV4-2 to TRBJ2-7; 8 bases fit TRBD1. The sequenced fragment ends 3 residues before the CDR3 boundary, so the rest is inferred from the germline J gene. The CDR3 has 17 amino acids. CDR1 LGHNA and CDR2 YNFKEQ come from the germline V gene.